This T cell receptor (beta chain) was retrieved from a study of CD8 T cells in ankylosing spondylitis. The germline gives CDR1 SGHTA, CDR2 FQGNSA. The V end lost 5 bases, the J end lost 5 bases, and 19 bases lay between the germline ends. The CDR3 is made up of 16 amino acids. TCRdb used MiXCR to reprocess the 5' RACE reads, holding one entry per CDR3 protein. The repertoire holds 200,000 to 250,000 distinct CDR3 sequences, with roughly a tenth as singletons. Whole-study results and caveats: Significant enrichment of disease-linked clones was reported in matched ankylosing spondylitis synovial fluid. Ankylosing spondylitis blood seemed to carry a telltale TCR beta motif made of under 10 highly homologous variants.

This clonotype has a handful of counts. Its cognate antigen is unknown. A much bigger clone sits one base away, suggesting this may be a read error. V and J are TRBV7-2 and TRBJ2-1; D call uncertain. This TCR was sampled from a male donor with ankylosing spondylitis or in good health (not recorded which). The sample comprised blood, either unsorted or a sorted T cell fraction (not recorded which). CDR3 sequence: CASSPSQLVLDNEQFF. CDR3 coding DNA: TGTGCCAGCAGCCCCTCCCAGCTAGTCCTTGACAATGAGCAGTTCTTC.